These T cell receptor beta chains were read from a single sample in a study of cytomegalovirus exposure and HLA in healthy donors. Profiled with immunoSEQ multiplex PCR; TCRdb holds only in-frame clones, not every one. The sample contains about 170,000 clones, roughly 80% of which appear only once. Sequencing was carried out using PBMCs. These receptors were collected from a male donor in good health and CMV-seronegative. CDR3s include the opening cysteine and the closing phenylalanine or tryptophan. A D gene is named only where the DNA matches it firmly. Clone size is given for some rows only: seen once, a few or many times, or a class if the clone is expanded.

NA	TRBV7-6	TRBD1	TRBJ1-3	TGTGCCAGCAGCTTAGGCCCAACAGGGGCTGGAAACACCATATATTTT	CASSLGPTGAGNTIYF
NA	TRBV9	NA	TRBJ1-1	TGTGCCAGCAGCGTTCGGAGTGACACTGAAGCTTTCTTT	CASSVRSDTEAFF
NA	TRBV6-6	TRBD1	TRBJ2-3	TGTGCCAGCAGTTCGACAGGGCCCAGCACAGATACGCAGTATTTT	CASSSTGPSTDTQYF
NA	TRBV9	TRBD1	TRBJ2-7	TGTGCCAGCAGCGTAGGACAGGGGGAGTCCTACGAGCAGTACTTC	CASSVGQGESYEQYF
NA	TRBV7-8	TRBD2	TRBJ2-1	TGTGCCAGCAGCTTAGCGGGACTAGCGGGGTCGGGAGAGCAGTTCTTC	CASSLAGLAGSGEQFF
NA	TRBV13	TRBD1	TRBJ2-4	TGTGCCAGCAGAGGGGGACAGGGATTAGCCAAAAACATTCAGTACTTC	CASRGGQGLAKNIQYF
NA	TRBV29-1	TRBD1	TRBJ2-3	TGCAGCGTCCGGACAGGTCTGTGGTATTTT	CSVRTGLWYF
NA	TRBV18	NA	TRBJ1-2	TGTGCCAGCTCACCACCGGGGGGGCCCGGCTATGGCTACCCCTTC	CASSPPGGPGYGYPF
NA	TRBV7-2	NA	TRBJ1-2	TGTGCCAGCAGCTTAGCAGTAGAATATGGCTACACCTTC	CASSLAVEYGYTF
few	TRBV28	TRBD2	TRBJ2-7	TGTGCCAGCGGGACTAGCGGGATTGGCGAGCAGTACTTC	CASGTSGIGEQYF
NA	TRBV2	NA	TRBJ2-5	TGTGCCAGCACCGCGGACAGGGAGGGGGAGACCCAGTACTTC	CASTADREGETQYF
NA	TRBV6-6	TRBD2	TRBJ2-2	TGTGCCAGCAGTAACCTCGGGGGGGTGAACACCGGGGAGCTGTTTTTT	CASSNLGGVNTGELFF
NA	TRBV19	NA	TRBJ1-2	TGTGCCAGTTTGGACGGGGGCTATGGCTACACCTTC	CASLDGGYGYTF
NA	TRBV18	TRBD1	TRBJ2-7	TGTGCCAGCTCACCAACAGGGGATTTCTACGAGCAGTACTTC	CASSPTGDFYEQYF
NA	TRBV6-4	TRBD2	TRBJ2-3	TGTGCCAGCAGGCCCAGCGGGGGCCCGGGTACGCAGTATTTT	CASRPSGGPGTQYF
NA	TRBV13	TRBD2	TRBJ2-1	TGTGCCAGCAGCTTATCTAGCGGGATTAGTAAGCAGTTCTTC	CASSLSSGISKQFF
NA	TRBV19	TRBD2	TRBJ2-1	TGTGCCAGTAGTCTTAGGACTAGCGGGAGACTCAATGAGCAGTTCTTC	CASSLRTSGRLNEQFF
NA	TRBV2	TRBD2	TRBJ2-5	TGTGCCAGCAGTGCACTAGCGGGGGGGCAAGAGACCCAGTACTTC	CASSALAGGQETQYF
NA	TRBV5-3	TRBD1	TRBJ1-5	TGTGCCAGAAGCTTGTTCCCGGGACAGGGGGCGAAAATATGCAATCAGCCCCAGCATTTT	CARSLFPGQGAKICNQPQHF
NA	TRBV7-3	TRBD2	TRBJ2-7	TGTGCCAGCAGCTTAAGGGCTAGCGGGAGCTACGAGCAGTACTTC	CASSLRASGSYEQYF
NA	TRBV7-8	NA	TRBJ2-1	TGTGCCAGCAGCTTATTAATTGACAATGAGCAGTTCTTC	CASSLLIDNEQFF
NA	TRBV23-1	TRBD1	TRBJ2-1	TGCGCCAGCAGTCAAGAACGGACAGGCCCTAAGTCGGATGAGCAGTTCTTC	CASSQERTGPKSDEQFF
NA	TRBV6-5	TRBD1	TRBJ1-2	TGTGCCAGCAAATACGACAGGGGGCGCGTCTATGGCTACACCTTC	CASKYDRGRVYGYTF
few	TRBV19	NA	TRBJ2-2	TGTGCCAGTAGTATGGGTGGGGGCGCGGGCACCGGGGAGCTGTTTTTT	CASSMGGGAGTGELFF
once	TRBV5-1	NA	TRBJ2-5	TGCGCCAGCAGCTTGGACGGGACAAAGCAGACCCAGTACTTC	CASSLDGTKQTQYF
NA	TRBV20-1	NA	TRBJ2-3	TGCAGTGCTAGAGTAACAGATACGCAGTATTTT	CSARVTDTQYF
few	TRBV30	NA	TRBJ1-2	TGTGCCTGGAGTGTACAGGGTCGGTATGGCTACCCCTTC	CAWSVQGRYGYPF
NA	TRBV30	TRBD1	TRBJ2-7	TGTGCCTGGGGGACAGGGATACACGAGCAGTACTTC	CAWGTGIHEQYF
NA	TRBV12-5	TRBD2	TRBJ2-1	TGTGCTAGTGGCCCAGCGGGAGGCGGGTACAATGAGCAGTTCTTC	CASGPAGGGYNEQFF
once	TRBV15	NA	TRBJ2-3	TGTGCCACCAGCAGTTCGGGGGGCTTCACAGATACGCAGTATTTT	CATSSSGGFTDTQYF
once	TRBV10-1	TRBD2	TRBJ2-5	TGCGCCAGCAGTGATCCGGGACTAGCGGGGGGGCTAAAGACCCAGTACTTC	CASSDPGLAGGLKTQYF
NA	TRBV5-1	TRBD2	TRBJ2-3	TGCGCCAGCAGCCTTGGACTAGCGGGAGGGGTAGATACGCAGTATTTT	CASSLGLAGGVDTQYF
NA	TRBV15	TRBD1	TRBJ2-5	TGTGCCACCAGCACCCGGACAGGGGTGTACCAAGAGACCCAGTACTTC	CATSTRTGVYQETQYF
NA	TRBV13	NA	TRBJ2-7	TGTGCCAGCAGCTTAGACGGGGTCGCCTACGAGCAGTACTTC	CASSLDGVAYEQYF
NA	TRBV18	NA	TRBJ2-2	TGTGCCAGCTCACCGGGGATCCAGGAGGGCACCGGGGAGCTGTTTTTT	CASSPGIQEGTGELFF
NA	TRBV7-8	TRBD2	TRBJ2-5	TGTGCCAGCAGCTCGGGAGGACTAGCGGGGGGGCGCCAAGAGACCCAGTACTTC	CASSSGGLAGGRQETQYF
NA	TRBV5-1	NA	TRBJ1-1	TGCGCCAGCAGCTTCCTGACAGGAGCGAACACTGAAGCTTTCTTT	CASSFLTGANTEAFF
NA	TRBV10-3	NA	TRBJ1-2	TGTGCCATCAGTGAGGGTGCTAGCTACACCTTC	CAISEGASYTF
NA	TRBV4-2	TRBD1	TRBJ1-4	TGTGCCAGCAGCCAAGGTGCCAGGGGGGATGAAAAACTGTTTTTT	CASSQGARGDEKLFF
few	TRBV4-1	TRBD1	TRBJ1-5	TGCGCCAGCAGCCAGATCGGACAGGGCAATCAGCCCCAGCATTTT	CASSQIGQGNQPQHF
NA	TRBV7-3	NA	TRBJ2-3	TGTGCCAGCAGCTTCGCGCACACAGATACGCAGTATTTT	CASSFAHTDTQYF
NA	TRBV27	TRBD1	TRBJ1-6	TGTGCCAGCAGTCCCGACAGGGACTCACCCCTCCACTTT	CASSPDRDSPLHF
NA	TRBV27	NA	TRBJ2-7	TGTGCCAGCAGCCCGCAGGGTATCCCCTACTACGAGCAGTACTTC	CASSPQGIPYYEQYF
NA	TRBV27	NA	TRBJ2-7	TGTGCCAGCGTCGTATCGGGGGGCAGAATCTTGAACTACGAGCAGTACTTC	CASVVSGGRILNYEQYF
NA	TRBV27	TRBD1	TRBJ1-1	TGTGCCAGCAGTTTATCCCCCGGGACAGGGGTGAGGGTTTTCTTT	CASSLSPGTGVRVFF
NA	TRBV28	NA	TRBJ2-1	TGTGCCTGGCAAGGACGACAGAGGGGGAATGAGCAGTTCTTC	CAWQGRQRGNEQFF
NA	TRBV28	NA	TRBJ1-5	TGTGCCAGCAGCCCATCCGGGACACAATATCAGCCCCAGCATTTT	CASSPSGTQYQPQHF
NA	TRBV7-9	TRBD1	TRBJ2-7	TGTGCCAGCAGCAAGGACAGGGTTGACTTCTACGAGCAGTACTTC	CASSKDRVDFYEQYF